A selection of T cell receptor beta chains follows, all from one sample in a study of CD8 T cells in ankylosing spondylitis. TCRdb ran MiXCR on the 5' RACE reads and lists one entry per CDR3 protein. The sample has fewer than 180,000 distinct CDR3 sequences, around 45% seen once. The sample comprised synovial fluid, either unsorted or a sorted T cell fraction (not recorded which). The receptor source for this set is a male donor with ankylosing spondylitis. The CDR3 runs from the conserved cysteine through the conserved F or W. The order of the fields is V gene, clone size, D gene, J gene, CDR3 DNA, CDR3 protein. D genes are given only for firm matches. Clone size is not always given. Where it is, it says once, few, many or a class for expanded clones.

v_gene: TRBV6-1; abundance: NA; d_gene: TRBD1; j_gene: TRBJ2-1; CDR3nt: TGTGCCAGCAGTGAAGCGCAAGGGACAGGGGTTAGCGATGAGCAGTTCTTC; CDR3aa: CASSEAQGTGVSDEQFF
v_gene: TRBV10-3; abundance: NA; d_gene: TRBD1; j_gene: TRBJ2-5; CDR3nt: TGTGCCATCAGTGGGGAGGACAGGGGATACCAAGAGACCCAGTACTTC; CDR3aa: CAISGEDRGYQETQYF
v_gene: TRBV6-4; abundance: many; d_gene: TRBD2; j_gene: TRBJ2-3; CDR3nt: TGTGCCAGCAGTGAGAGCGGGGGGGCCGATACGCAGTATTTT; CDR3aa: CASSESGGADTQYF
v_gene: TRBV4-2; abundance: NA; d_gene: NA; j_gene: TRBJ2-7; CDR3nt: TGTGCCAGCAGCCAAGGGCCGGCGAGGGGCTACGAGCAGTACTTC; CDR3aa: CASSQGPARGYEQYF
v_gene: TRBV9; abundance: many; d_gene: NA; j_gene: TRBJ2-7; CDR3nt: TGTGCCAGCAGCGCCTCCGGGACCTCCTACGAGCAGTACTTC; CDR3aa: CASSASGTSYEQYF
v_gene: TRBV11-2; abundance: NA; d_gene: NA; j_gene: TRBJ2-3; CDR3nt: TGTGCCAGCAGCTTAGCGGGAGAGGGAGATACGCAGTATTTT; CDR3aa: CASSLAGEGDTQYF
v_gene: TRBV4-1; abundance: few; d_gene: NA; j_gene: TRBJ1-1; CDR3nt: TGCGCCAGCAGCCAAGTGGAGTGGGGACTGTTCTTCCCCCCCACTGAAGCTTTCTTT; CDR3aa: CASSQVEWGLFFPPTEAFF
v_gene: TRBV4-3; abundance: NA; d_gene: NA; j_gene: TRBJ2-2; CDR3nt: TGCGCCAGCAGCCCCAAAGGGGGCACCGGGGAGCTGTTTTTT; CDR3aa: CASSPKGGTGELFF
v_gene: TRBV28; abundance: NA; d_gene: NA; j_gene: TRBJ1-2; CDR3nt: TGTGCCAGCAGTTTATGGGCAGATACTAACTATGGCTACACCTTC; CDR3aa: CASSLWADTNYGYTF
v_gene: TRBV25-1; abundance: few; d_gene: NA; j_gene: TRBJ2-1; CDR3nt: TGTGCCAGCAGTAGAGTATGGACACCAAATGAGCAGTTCTTC; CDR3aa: CASSRVWTPNEQFF
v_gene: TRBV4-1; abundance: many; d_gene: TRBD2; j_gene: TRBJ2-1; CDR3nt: TGCGCCAGCAGCCAAGATACCTCGACTAGCGGAGGAGGTGATGAGCAGTTCTTC; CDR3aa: CASSQDTSTSGGGDEQFF
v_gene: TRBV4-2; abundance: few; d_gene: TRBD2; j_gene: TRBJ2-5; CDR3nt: TGTGCCAGCAGCCACTTTGGACTAGCGGGTAACCAAGAGACCCAGTACTTC; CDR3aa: CASSHFGLAGNQETQYF
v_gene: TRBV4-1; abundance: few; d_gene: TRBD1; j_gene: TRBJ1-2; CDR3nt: TGCGCCAGCAGCCATAATGCAGGGGGCAGGAACTATGGCTACACCTTC; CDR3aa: CASSHNAGGRNYGYTF
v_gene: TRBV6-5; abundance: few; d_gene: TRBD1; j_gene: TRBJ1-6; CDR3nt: TGTGCCAGCAGTTCCTTGGGACAGGGAACTAATTCACCCCTCCACTTT; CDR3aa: CASSSLGQGTNSPLHF
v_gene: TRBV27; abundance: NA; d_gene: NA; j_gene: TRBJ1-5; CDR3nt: TGTGCCAGCAGTTTACCCCAGTACAATCAGCCCCAGCATTTT; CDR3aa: CASSLPQYNQPQHF
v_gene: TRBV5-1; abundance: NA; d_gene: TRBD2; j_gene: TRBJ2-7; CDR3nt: TGCGCCAGCAGCCCTCGGACTAGCCCCGCAATTTACTACGAGCAGTACTTC; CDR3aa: CASSPRTSPAIYYEQYF
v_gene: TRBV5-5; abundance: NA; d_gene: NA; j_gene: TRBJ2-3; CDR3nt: TGTGCCAGCAGCTTAGAGGGGCTTGGGACAGATACGCAGTATTTT; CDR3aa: CASSLEGLGTDTQYF